This TCR beta chain was identified during a study of blood T cell dynamics during melanoma immunotherapy. Study-level information: Standard first-line treatment here was pembrolizumab or nivolumab plus ipilimumab in metastatic melanoma. Study-wide points: Unlike progressors, later disease-control patients had W3 repertoires gaining clonality or diversity.

Sample time point: pre-treatment baseline. Samples come from before therapy and from week 3 after the first blockade cycle. Prior systemic cancer therapy, immunosuppressant use and other active malignancies excluded patients. About this clone: No antigen is known for it.

Sequencing was performed with immunoSEQ multiplex PCR; in TCRdb, only in-frame clones are kept and a portion is missing. The sample has roughly 14,000 clones, about 82% seen once. There are 13 residues in the CDR3. This receptor was taken from a human donor with melanoma. The specimen was blood, collected from a patient treated with checkpoint blockade. J is TRBJ1-1 and V is TRBV21-1; TRBD1 is the table's D call, not checked against the DNA. TRBV21-1 is a pseudogene segment. DNA of the CDR3: TGTGCCAGCAACCAGACAGCGAACACTGAAGCTTTCTTT. Amino acids: CASNQTANTEAFF.